Listed below are T cell receptor beta chains from one sample, sequenced in a study of Tregs in tolerant kidney transplant recipients. Profiling relied on immunoSEQ multiplex PCR, and the TCRdb table lists in-frame clones only, not all of them. The table lists 50,000 to 65,000 clones, roughly 86% of them singletons, with approximately 3.9% in the top ten. Sequences were derived from CD4+ T cells from blood (PBMCs), sampled 6 months after the transplant. The receptors derive from a human patient who received a combined kidney and bone marrow transplant. Some T cells may possibly be graft donor cells. CDR3s include the opening cysteine and the closing phenylalanine or tryptophan. Each record gives: V gene, clone size, J gene, D gene, CDR3 DNA, CDR3 protein. A D gene is named only where the DNA matches it firmly. The listing skips clone size in some rows; elsewhere it reads once, few, many or a size class.

v_call: TRBV7-3; clone_size: -; j_call: TRBJ2-3; d_call: TRBD2; cdr3_nt: TGTGCCAGCAGCCCCGGACTAGCGACAGATACGCAGTATTTT; cdr3_aa: CASSPGLATDTQYF
v_call: TRBV5-1; clone_size: few; j_call: TRBJ1-4; d_call: TRBD1; cdr3_nt: TGCGCCAGCAGTCGCACAGGGGCCCGGGGTGAAAAACTGTTTTTT; cdr3_aa: CASSRTGARGEKLFF
v_call: TRBV11-3; clone_size: -; j_call: TRBJ1-2; d_call: -; cdr3_nt: TGTGCCAGCAGCTTAGGGGCAGGGTATGGCTACACCTTC; cdr3_aa: CASSLGAGYGYTF
v_call: TRBV7-9; clone_size: -; j_call: TRBJ2-3; d_call: -; cdr3_nt: TGTGCCAGCAGCTCGGGACTGCCTAGCACAGATACGCAGTATTTT; cdr3_aa: CASSSGLPSTDTQYF
v_call: TRBV18; clone_size: -; j_call: TRBJ2-3; d_call: -; cdr3_nt: TGTGCCAGCTCACCACTGCGGGGGCAGGGAGATACGCAGTATTTT; cdr3_aa: CASSPLRGQGDTQYF
v_call: TRBV18; clone_size: -; j_call: TRBJ1-5; d_call: -; cdr3_nt: TGTGCCAGCTCACTAGAGGGCTATAGCAATCAGCCCCAGCATTTT; cdr3_aa: CASSLEGYSNQPQHF
v_call: TRBV5-1; clone_size: few; j_call: TRBJ2-5; d_call: -; cdr3_nt: TGCGCCAGCCGGGCTCCGGGCGGGACTGAGACCCAGTACTTC; cdr3_aa: CASRAPGGTETQYF
v_call: TRBV27; clone_size: -; j_call: TRBJ2-2; d_call: -; cdr3_nt: TGTGCCAGCAGTTTACCGGGAGCGAACACCGGGGAGCTGTTTTTT; cdr3_aa: CASSLPGANTGELFF
v_call: TRBV7-6; clone_size: -; j_call: TRBJ2-6; d_call: TRBD1; cdr3_nt: TGTGCCAGCAGTTCCCCGGGACAGTTTTTCTCTGGGGCCAACGTCCTGACTTTC; cdr3_aa: CASSSPGQFFSGANVLTF
v_call: TRBV5-4; clone_size: few; j_call: TRBJ2-4; d_call: TRBD1; cdr3_nt: TGTGCCAGCAGCGATGCACGACAGGGCTCTCTAGCCAAAAACATTCAGTACTTC; cdr3_aa: CASSDARQGSLAKNIQYF
v_call: TRBV7-9; clone_size: -; j_call: TRBJ1-2; d_call: -; cdr3_nt: TGTGCCAGCAGCTCCCGCATCCCTAACAGATCCCCCGTGGTTGGCTACACCTTC; cdr3_aa: CASSSRIPNRSPVVGYTF
v_call: TRBV4-3; clone_size: -; j_call: TRBJ1-1; d_call: -; cdr3_nt: TGCGCCAGCGGGCCCCAGGGAGGAACTGAAGCTTTCTTT; cdr3_aa: CASGPQGGTEAFF
v_call: TRBV4-2; clone_size: -; j_call: TRBJ1-3; d_call: TRBD1; cdr3_nt: TGTGCCAGCAGCCAAAGAAGTGGGACAGTCTCTGGAAACACCATATATTTT; cdr3_aa: CASSQRSGTVSGNTIYF
v_call: TRBV30; clone_size: -; j_call: TRBJ1-1; d_call: TRBD1; cdr3_nt: TGTGCCTGGAGTGGAGGCCAGGGGGCTGAAGCTTTCTTT; cdr3_aa: CAWSGGQGAEAFF
v_call: TRBV7-3; clone_size: -; j_call: TRBJ1-6; d_call: TRBD1; cdr3_nt: TGTGCCAGCAGCCGCGGGACAGGGAACTCCCCCCTCCACTTT; cdr3_aa: CASSRGTGNSPLHF
v_call: TRBV6-4; clone_size: -; j_call: TRBJ2-1; d_call: TRBD2; cdr3_nt: TGTGCCAGCAGTCCGAAGCGGGGGGGTTACAATGAGCAGTTCTTC; cdr3_aa: CASSPKRGGYNEQFF
v_call: TRBV7-9; clone_size: -; j_call: TRBJ2-7; d_call: -; cdr3_nt: TGTGCCAGCAGCAGTGACAGCTCCTACGAGCAGTACTTC; cdr3_aa: CASSSDSSYEQYF
v_call: TRBV4-2; clone_size: -; j_call: TRBJ2-2; d_call: -; cdr3_nt: TGTGCCAGCAGCCAACAACAAACTAGCCGGAACACCGGGGAGCTGTTTTTT; cdr3_aa: CASSQQQTSRNTGELFF
v_call: TRBV7-2; clone_size: -; j_call: TRBJ2-7; d_call: TRBD2; cdr3_nt: TGTGCCAGCAGCGCCGAACTAGCGCGCACTGGTACGTACTTC; cdr3_aa: CASSAELARTGTYF
v_call: TRBV7-2; clone_size: -; j_call: TRBJ2-1; d_call: TRBD2; cdr3_nt: TGTGCCAGCAGCGCAGGGACTAGCGCCTACAATGAGCAGTTCTTC; cdr3_aa: CASSAGTSAYNEQFF